One and the same sample provided the 22 T cell receptor beta chains below, sequenced in a study of graft-versus-host responses after intestinal transplantation. Repertoires were generated with immunoSEQ multiplex PCR, while TCRdb's copy carries only in-frame clones and drops some. Of tens of thousands of clones in the sample, roughly 90% are singletons; the top ten hold 1.6%. This material consisted of PBMCs, taken 26 days after transplant. The receptor source for this set is a human patient who received an intestinal transplant, so some T cells may come from the graft donor.

This sequence joins TRBV29-1 and TRBJ2-1; TRBD2 might be the D (6 bases). The germline V gene encodes CDR1 SQVTM and CDR2 ANQGSEA. The CDR3 extends over 16 amino acids. The V end was cut by 3 bases, the J end by 5 bases, with 20 bases between. The CDR3 reads CSVDGSGGAFDNEQFF. The CDR3 DNA sequence: TGCAGCGTTGACGGGAGCGGCGGAGCCTTCGACAATGAGCAGTTCTTC.

The chain uses TRBV19 and TRBJ2-3; D gene ambiguous. Trimming pared 6 bases from V and 2 bases from J, leaving 15 bases between. From germline, CDR1 is LNHDA and CDR2 SQIVND (reference sequence). The CDR3 loop spans 15 amino acids. The CDR3 DNA is TGTGCCAGTAGAAGGTCGCGGCAACCCACAGATACGCAGTATTTT. Protein sequence: CASRRSRQPTDTQYF.

V and J are TRBV18 and TRBJ2-7; D perhaps matches TRBD1 (5 bases). The CDR3 is 13 amino acids. Trimming pared 1 base from V and 3 bases from J, leaving 7 bases between. Germline V CDR1 and CDR2: KGHSH, LQKENI. The DNA of the CDR3 is TGTGCCAGCTCACCACTCGACAGCTACGAGCAGTACTTC. Its translation: CASSPLDSYEQYF.

The chain joins TRBV28 to TRBJ2-7, with TRBD2 matching over 12 bases. The V segment lost 1 base and the J segment 6 bases; nucleotides outside the gene matches: 13. This CDR3 comprises 18 residues. Germline V CDR1 and CDR2: MDHEN, SYDVKM. The chain's CDR3 is CASSLSTSGGRWRGEQYV. For the CDR3, the DNA is TGTGCCAGCAGTTTATCGACTAGCGGGGGCCGTTGGCGGGGCGAGCAGTACGTC.

This rearrangement joins TRBV5-4 to TRBJ2-3; 10 bases align to TRBD2. The CDR3 runs 15 residues. After removal of 0 bases from V and 4 bases from J, the junction contained 2 bases not matched to a gene. Germline CDR1 reads SGHNT; CDR2 reads YYREEE (reference sequence). The CDR3 loop reads CASSLGTSGADTQYF. CDR3 DNA: TGTGCCAGCAGCTTGGGGACTAGCGGTGCAGATACGCAGTATTTT.

On this clone itself: The junction differs from germline at one of its ends, possibly a read error. The chain couples TRBV7-7 to TRBJ2-3; TRBD2 matches 7 bases. This CDR3 is built from 14 residues. Germline-derived CDR1 and CDR2 are SSHAT and FNYEAQ (reference sequence). CDR3 coding DNA: TGTGCTAGCAGCTTGAGCGGGGAGGCGGATACGCAGTATTTT. This encodes CASSLSGEADTQYF.

This clone was observed once. V usage is TRBV6-5 and J usage is TRBJ1-1; weak D call: TRBD1 (6 bases). Germline values: CDR1 MNHEY, CDR2 SVGAGI. The CDR3 contains 16 residues. The V end lost 4 bases, the J end lost 1 base, and 16 bases lay between the germline ends. CDR3 protein: CASSFAPGRGNTEAFF. For the CDR3, the DNA is TGTGCCAGCAGTTTCGCCCCGGGCAGGGGGAACACTGAAGCTTTCTTT.

This chain uses TRBV19 with TRBJ2-3; possibly TRBD2 for D (6 bases). Per germline, CDR1 LNHDA and CDR2 SQIVND (reference sequence). The CDR3 spans 18 residues. Trimming left V 0 bases short and J 2 bases short, with 18 bases between. The CDR3 DNA reads TGTGCCAGTAGTATAGACTCCCCCGGGACTTTGAACACAGATACGCAGTATTTT. Translating it yields CASSIDSPGTLNTDTQYF.

V is TRBV6-5 and J is TRBJ2-3; D is possibly TRBD2 (5 bases). The CDR3 has 15 amino acids. Germline lookup yields CDR1 MNHEY and CDR2 SVGAGI. The V end lost 5 bases, the J end lost 3 bases, and 15 bases lay between the germline ends. For the CDR3, the DNA is TGTGCCAGCAGTCCTCTTGTTCTAGCAACAGATACGCAGTATTTT. Residues: CASSPLVLATDTQYF.

This chain joins TRBV10-3 and TRBJ2-7, with TRBD1 identical over 9 bases. The V segment lost 6 bases and the J segment 3 bases; nucleotides outside the gene matches: 6. Germline CDR1 is ENHRY and CDR2 is SYGVKD. This CDR3 comprises 14 residues. The CDR3 loop is CAIRAGTGLYEQYF. DNA of the CDR3: TGTGCCATCAGGGCCGGGACAGGGCTCTACGAGCAGTACTTC.

As to this clone: One end of the junction does not line up with germline, which may come from a read error. The rearrangement joins TRBV28 to TRBJ2-7; 9 positions agree with TRBD1. The CDR3 sequence is 14 residues long. Germline V lookup: CDR1 MDHEN, CDR2 SYDVKM. The CDR3 reads CASSKQGASDEQHF. DNA for the CDR3: TGTGCCAGCAGTAAACAGGGGGCAAGTGACGAGCAGCACTTC.

The rearrangement uses TRBV27 and TRBJ2-5, with 9 bases aligning to TRBD2. This CDR3 is built from 15 residues. V was pared by 2 bases and J by 5 bases, with 6 bases of the junction left unmatched. CDR1 is MNHEY, CDR2 SMNVEV, per germline (reference sequence). Here the CDR3 DNA reads TGTGCCAGCAGTTTAACAGCGGGGGGAAGGGAGACCCAGTACTTC. Its translation: CASSLTAGGRETQYF.

The V and J genes are TRBV19 and TRBJ2-2; no definite D call. The germline V and J ends were trimmed by 1 base and 4 bases, with 7 bases remaining between them. CDR3 length: 14 amino acids. CDR1 and CDR2 from the germline V gene are LNHDA and SQIVND (reference sequence). CDR3 region: CASSIALVTGELFF. The CDR3 DNA follows: TGTGCCAGTAGTATAGCTCTTGTCACCGGGGAGCTGTTTTTT.

In this sample, this clone turned up once. The CDR3 nucleotides are TGTGCCAGCAGCCCGGACCAGACTCAGGGGGCTTTCTTT. Translated: CASSPDQTQGAFF. This chain joins TRBV5-8 and TRBJ1-1, with D tentatively TRBD1 (6 bases). V lost 4 bases to trimming and J lost 11 bases, with 18 bases between them. The CDR3 runs 13 residues. CDR1 and CDR2 from the germline V gene are SGHTS and YDEGEE. Full variable domain (outside the CDR3, taken from reference TRBV5-8 and TRBJ1-1): EAGVTQSPTHLIKTRGQQATLRCSPISGHTSVYWYQQALGLGLQFLLWYDEGEERNRGNFPPRFSGRQFPNYSSELNVNALELEDSALYLCASSPDQTQGAFFGQGTRLTVV.

The V and J genes are TRBV10-3 and TRBJ2-2; 10 bases line up with TRBD2. Trimming at V came to 2 bases and at J to 5 bases, leaving 8 bases not matched to a gene. The germline gives CDR1 ENHRY, CDR2 SYGVKD. The CDR3 covers 17 residues. The CDR3, as DNA: TGTGCCATCAGTGAGGACGGGACTAGCGCCGGAACCGGGGAGCTGTTTTTT. This sequence encodes CAISEDGTSAGTGELFF.

The chain has TRBV7-2 and TRBJ2-2; 10 nucleotides line up with TRBD1. The V segment lost 7 bases and the J segment 6 bases; nucleotides outside the gene matches: 8. The V gene's germline CDR1 is SGHTA and CDR2 FQGNSA. This CDR3 has 15 amino acids. As DNA, the CDR3 is TGTGCCAGCAACGACAGGGGGCTGGAGTCCGGGGAGCTGTTTTTT. Encoded protein: CASNDRGLESGELFF.

The chain combines TRBV28 with TRBJ2-7; possible D gene TRBD2, 6 bases. The length of the CDR3 is 14 residues. The V gene's germline CDR1 is MDHEN and CDR2 SYDVKM. The CDR3 DNA follows: TGTGTCTGGGCGGGACTCCGTAGGTACTACGAGCAGTACTTC. It yields the protein CVWAGLRRYYEQYF.

This chain links TRBV27 with TRBJ2-5; 10 nucleotides match TRBD2. The CDR3 sequence is 16 residues long. The germline V gene has CDR1 MNHEY and CDR2 SMNVEV (reference sequence). J was trimmed by 4 bases and V by 5 bases; bases with no gene match: 10. The CDR3 region has the DNA TGTGCCAGCAGTCCGACCCGGACTAGCGGTTCAGAGACCCAGTACTTC. As protein: CASSPTRTSGSETQYF.

The V and J genes are TRBV5-1 and TRBJ2-7, with a tentative D call TRBD2 (7 bases). The germline gives CDR1 SGHRS, CDR2 YFSETQ. Trimming took off 0 bases at V and 3 bases at J, with 10 bases between the two ends. The length of the CDR3 is 14 residues. DNA for the CDR3: TGCGCCAGCAGCTTGGTAGGGGGGGACTACGAGCAGTACTTC. It is translated as CASSLVGGDYEQYF.

The rearrangement uses TRBV2 and TRBJ2-1, with D unclear. This CDR3 comprises 12 residues. Trimming cost V 4 bases and J 7 bases, with 8 bases left between them. Germline CDR1 SNHLY, CDR2 FYNNEI. CDR3 DNA: TGTGCCAGCAGTGCGCCAGATAATGAGCAGTTCTTC. Translating it yields CASSAPDNEQFF.

CDR3 sequence (DNA): TGTGCCAGCAGTGAAGGAACTAATCCTTCCTACGAGCAGTACGTC. It encodes CASSEGTNPSYEQYV. The genes are TRBV6-1 and TRBJ2-7; D unresolved. Deletions cut 1 base from V and 1 base from J, with 11 bases between. Germline assignment: CDR1 MNHNS and CDR2 SASEGT. This CDR3 has 15 residues.

In the case of this clone: Because the CDR3's place on the DNA is in doubt, the DNA is left out and the CDR3 is given as listed by TCRdb. The rearrangement joins TRBV27 to TRBJ2-7; the D call of TRBD1 is as the table states it, not checked on the DNA. CDR1 is MNHEY, CDR2 SMNVEV, per germline (reference sequence). Inclusive of both ends, the CDR3 amounts to 14 amino acids. The CDR3 loop reads CASSSSGQSYEQYF.